This is a list of T cell receptor beta chains from one sample in a study of cytomegalovirus exposure and HLA in healthy donors. Sequencing was performed with immunoSEQ multiplex PCR; in TCRdb, only in-frame clones are kept and a portion is missing. The sample has roughly 190,000 clones, roughly 70% seen once. What was sequenced was PBMCs. These receptors all stem from a woman in her 30s in good health and CMV-seronegative. Both conserved end residues are part of each CDR3. A D gene is named only where the DNA matches it firmly. Clone size is given for some rows only: seen once, a few or many times, or a class if the clone is expanded.

v_gene,len,j_gene,abundance,d_gene,CDR3nt,CDR3aa
TRBV19,15,TRBJ1-4,once,.,TGTGCCAGTAACCAGGGTGGGTTTGCTAATGAAAAACTGTTTTTT,CASNQGGFANEKLFF
TRBV7-9,17,TRBJ2-1,.,.,TGTGCCAGCAGCTCCGCGGATCTAGCTCACCTCTACAATGAGCAGTTCTTC,CASSSADLAHLYNEQFF
TRBV19,13,TRBJ1-1,few,TRBD1,TGTGCCACCAAGGGGGCGAGGGCCGCTGAAGCTTTCTTT,CATKGARAAEAFF
TRBV10-1,16,TRBJ2-1,.,.,TGCGCCAGCAGTGAGGCAGGAGGGGCGGGAAACAATGAGCAGTTCTTC,CASSEAGGAGNNEQFF
TRBV11-1,17,TRBJ2-1,few,.,TGTGCCAGCAGGAGAGGAGACCGACCTGTTCTGGCCAATGAGCAGTTCTTC,CASRRGDRPVLANEQFF
TRBV7-9,16,TRBJ2-3,few,.,TGTTCCAGCAGCTTAGGTGCTAGCCCGAGCACAGATACGCAGTATTTT,CSSSLGASPSTDTQYF
TRBV21-1,13,TRBJ2-7,.,.,TGTGCCAGCCCTAAGCAGGGGGCCCACGAGCAGTACTTC,CASPKQGAHEQYF
TRBV7-9,11,TRBJ2-3,.,.,TGTGCCAGCAGTCTCTCAGATACGCAGTATTTT,CASSLSDTQYF
TRBV19,15,TRBJ1-1,.,.,TGTGCCAGTAGTATTAGTGGACGGGGGAACACTGAAGCTTTCTTT,CASSISGRGNTEAFF
TRBV9,17,TRBJ2-5,.,TRBD2,TGTGCCAGCAGCGTAGGGACTAGCGGGGGGGCGTTTGAGACCCAGTACTTC,CASSVGTSGGAFETQYF
TRBV7-9,17,TRBJ2-3,.,TRBD2,TGTGCCAGCAGCTTAGGTCACGGGAGGGCCCTCGCGGATACGCAGTATTTT,CASSLGHGRALADTQYF
TRBV2,15,TRBJ1-2,.,.,TGTGCCAGCAGTGAAGATTCTAGGCCCAGCTATGGCTACACCTTC,CASSEDSRPSYGYTF
TRBV7-2,15,TRBJ1-4,.,.,TGTGCCAGCAGCTTAGCGGGAGCAACTAATGAAAAACTGTTTTTT,CASSLAGATNEKLFF
TRBV5-1,11,TRBJ2-1,.,.,TGCGCCAGCAGCTTGGCCAGGGCGCAGTTCTTC,CASSLARAQFF
TRBV4-1,17,TRBJ1-1,few,TRBD1,TGCGCCAGCAGCCAAAAGGTGGGACAGGGAACGAACACTGAAGCTTTCTTT,CASSQKVGQGTNTEAFF
TRBV2,15,TRBJ1-5,.,.,TGTGCCAGCAGTGAAGGTCTGGCGGGCAATCAGCCCCAGCATTTT,CASSEGLAGNQPQHF
TRBV5-1,15,TRBJ1-4,few,TRBD1,TGCGCCAGCAGCCCAGAGGGGGACAGGGATGAAAAACTGTTTTTT,CASSPEGDRDEKLFF
TRBV4-3,15,TRBJ2-5,.,.,TGCGCCAGCAGCCAAGATATAGGGGGACAAGAGACCCAGTACTTC,CASSQDIGGQETQYF
TRBV19,13,TRBJ1-1,.,.,TGTGCCAGTAGTATGATCAGGGGCACTGAAGCTTTCTTT,CASSMIRGTEAFF
TRBV7-2,12,TRBJ1-5,.,.,TGTGCCAGCAGCTATCCGGGACAACCCCAGCATTTT,CASSYPGQPQHF
TRBV5-1,13,TRBJ2-1,.,.,TGCGCCAGCAGCTTCCGCGGTGCGGATGAGCAGTTCTTC,CASSFRGADEQFF
TRBV10-3,16,TRBJ2-7,.,TRBD2,TGTGCCTCTCACGGGACTAGCGGGAGAGAAGCCTACGAGCAGTACTTC,CASHGTSGREAYEQYF
TRBV5-1,15,TRBJ1-6,.,TRBD1,TGCGCCAGCAGCAAGGGACAGGGTGGGAATTCACCCCTCCACTTT,CASSKGQGGNSPLHF
TRBV5-1,16,TRBJ2-7,.,TRBD1,TGCGCCAGCAGACTACGGTCAGGGGGCGATTCCTACGAGCAGTACTTC,CASRLRSGGDSYEQYF
TRBV7-3,16,TRBJ2-7,.,TRBD2,TGTGCCAGCAGCCCCGGGACTAGCGGACGCTCCTACGAGCAGTACTTC,CASSPGTSGRSYEQYF
TRBV6-5,15,TRBJ1-6,.,.,TGTGCCAGCAGATTAACACTTAGCCGGAATTCACCCCTCCACTTT,CASRLTLSRNSPLHF
TRBV4-2,16,TRBJ1-5,few,TRBD1,TGTGCCAGCAGCCAGGGGACAGGGGTGGAGGGTCAGCCCCAGCATTTT,CASSQGTGVEGQPQHF
TRBV5-1,15,TRBJ1-1,.,.,TGCGCCAGCAGATATGGGCCCCGGGGGAACACTGAAGCTTTCTTT,CASRYGPRGNTEAFF
TRBV7-2,15,TRBJ1-6,.,.,TGTGCCAGCAGCCCAAACTGGGGGCCCTTCTCACCCCTCCACTTT,CASSPNWGPFSPLHF
TRBV27,14,TRBJ1-6,once,TRBD1,TGTGCCAGCAGCATACGGACAGGGGTTTCACCCCTCCACTTT,CASSIRTGVSPLHF
TRBV9,15,TRBJ2-5,once,.,TGTGCCAGCAGCGTAGGCGGGGTAGGCCAAGAGACCCAGTACTTC,CASSVGGVGQETQYF
TRBV7-2,17,TRBJ2-7,.,TRBD2,TGTGCCAGCAGCTTAAGGTCGGGGGGATTCTCGGGCTACGAGCAGTACTTC,CASSLRSGGFSGYEQYF
TRBV6-4,13,TRBJ1-1,once,.,TGTGCCAGTAGTCCAGGTTTGAACACTGAAGCTTTCTTT,CASSPGLNTEAFF
TRBV23-1,16,TRBJ2-2,few,TRBD1,TGCGCCAGCACCCGTCGACAGGGCCGCTTCACCGGGGAGCTGTTTTTT,CASTRRQGRFTGELFF
TRBV2,15,TRBJ1-1,.,TRBD1,TGTGCCAGCCAGGGACAGGGGTTAGATCTTTCCGAAGCTTTCTTT,CASQGQGLDLSEAFF
TRBV6-1,15,TRBJ1-5,.,.,TGTGCCAGCAGTGAAACTTCGGCGGGCAATCAGCCCCAGCATTTT,CASSETSAGNQPQHF
TRBV4-3,15,TRBJ1-5,once,TRBD1,TGCGCCAGCAGCCAAGTGACAGGGGGGGGTCAGCCCCAGCATTTT,CASSQVTGGGQPQHF
TRBV9,14,TRBJ2-5,.,.,TGTGCCAGCACCCTAGGGGGGGGCTCTGAGACCCAGTACTTC,CASTLGGGSETQYF
TRBV5-1,15,TRBJ2-1,.,TRBD2,TGCGCCAGCAGCTTAGACACGACTAGCAGCAATGAGCAGTTCTTC,CASSLDTTSSNEQFF
TRBV6-1,17,TRBJ1-1,.,.,TGTGCCAGCATTGAACTCCGGGACACACAGTTGAACACTGAAGCTTTCTTT,CASIELRDTQLNTEAFF
TRBV25-1,15,TRBJ2-7,.,TRBD1,TGTGCCAGCAGTGACCCCGGGACAGGGGTGTACGAGCAGTACTTC,CASSDPGTGVYEQYF
TRBV19,15,TRBJ1-5,.,.,TGTGCCAGTAGTATGGGGAGTTATAGCAATCAGCCCCAGCATTTT,CASSMGSYSNQPQHF
TRBV30,14,TRBJ2-7,.,TRBD1,TGTGCCTGGATGATTATGGACAGGGGTGGCGAGCAGTACTTC,CAWMIMDRGGEQYF
TRBV4-2,14,TRBJ1-2,few,TRBD1,TGTGCCAGCAGCCAAACAGGGGGAGGCTATGGCTACACCTTC,CASSQTGGGYGYTF
TRBV10-3,12,TRBJ2-7,.,TRBD1,TGTGCCATCACGGACAGGGAGGACGAGCAGTACTTC,CAITDREDEQYF